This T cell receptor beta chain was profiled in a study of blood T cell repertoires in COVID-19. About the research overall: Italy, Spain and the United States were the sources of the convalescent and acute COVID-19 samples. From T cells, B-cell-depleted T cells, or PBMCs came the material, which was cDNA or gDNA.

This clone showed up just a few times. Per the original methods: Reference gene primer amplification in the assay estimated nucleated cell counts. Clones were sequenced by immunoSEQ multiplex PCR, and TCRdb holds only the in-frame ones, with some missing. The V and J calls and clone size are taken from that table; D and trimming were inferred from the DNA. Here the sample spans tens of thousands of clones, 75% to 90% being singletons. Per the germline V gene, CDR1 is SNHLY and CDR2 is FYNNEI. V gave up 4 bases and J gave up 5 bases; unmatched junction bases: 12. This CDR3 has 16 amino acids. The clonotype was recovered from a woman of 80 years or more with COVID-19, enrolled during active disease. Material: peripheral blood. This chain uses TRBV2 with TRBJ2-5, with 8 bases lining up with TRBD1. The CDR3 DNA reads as TGTGCCAGCAGTGTAGAGGTCAGGGGGCCGCTGGAGACCCAGTACTTC. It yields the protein CASSVEVRGPLETQYF.